This record covers a single T cell receptor (beta chain). Antigen specificity is unknown. TCRdb reprocessed the 5' RACE reads, with one entry per CDR3 protein and no DNA. The table for this sample gives about 400,000 distinct CDR3 sequences. This specimen comes from a study of T cells expressing NK-cell markers. The study's findings and limits: Whether expanded NKG2C+ T cell clones were HCMV-specific remained unclear.

Sequencing was done on a sample of blood T cells: a sorted CD56 or NKG2C T cell subset, CD4+ or CD8+ T cells, or bulk PBMC T cells (not recorded which). The TCR sequence derives from a woman aged 50 to 65 in good health.

This CDR3 reads CASSQDRISGYTF. The rearrangement joins TRBV4-1 to TRBJ1-2. CDR3 length: 13 amino acids. CDR1 is MGHRA, CDR2 YSYEKL, per germline.